This T cell receptor beta chain comes out of a study of shared clonotypes between healthy human individuals (dated by TCRdb to 2018 to 2021). Some background on the complete study: The cohort included three men and a couple of women between 18 and 49 years of age. To increase sequencing depth and limit assay-specific biases, TCR repertoire library preparation and sequencing were carried out by different laboratories using diverse techniques. The study deeply sequenced blood TCR repertoires of about 5 healthy adults to estimate repertoire size and the extent of clonotype sharing between individuals. For each donor, CD4 naive and CD4 memory were each run on three plates, CD8 naive on two plates, and CD8 memory on one plate. Leukapheresis yielded between about 0.85 and 10 billion PBMCs per donor. What the authors observed across the whole study: Based on pairwise subsampling, the degree of clonotype sharing among donors was expected to be affected by sequencing depth. About 5% of naive CD4, roughly 3.5% of naive CD8, approximately 2% of memory CD4, and approximately 0.4% of memory CD8 clonotypes were shared across a few donors. Because the study included only a small number of donors, the genetic and exposure-history diversity represented was limited. Larger estimated clonotype richness was generally found for naive subsets than for memory subsets. Only blood was sampled, and tissue TCR repertoires likely differ from those in blood. Clonotypes shared by all four sorted-subset donors showed higher generation probabilities than non-shared clonotypes. Rarefaction of sorted-subset datasets indicated incomplete sequencing despite the large sequencing depth.

Using the deep immunoSEQ assay, TCR CDR3 regions were amplified from genomic DNA by multiplex PCR. Extracted genomic DNA from each cell subset was spread evenly across all wells of several immunoSEQ 96-well plates, with each plate serving as a replicate. For sorted subsets, each replicate PCR was loaded with about 0.2 ug genomic DNA, equivalent to 30,000 or so T cell genomes. Purified libraries were measured with a Qubit 3.0 fluorometer, size-checked on a Bioanalyzer 2100, and measured again with the KAPA Library Quantification kit. A separate single-read 150-cycle Illumina NextSeq 550 flow cell was used to sequence each immunoSEQ 96-well plate. Per the original workflow: Because the immunoSEQ output included only junctional sequences and no quality scores, the filtering could not be the same as the filtering used for full-length reads. Sequences were annotated with PyIR, a Python wrapper for IgBLAST v1.9, using IMGT germline references to assign V/J genes and CDR3. Any read was removed if the V/J assignment was weak (E-value above 1e-6), the CDR3 was missing, or the read contained stop codons, out-of-frame junctions, or ambiguous translated residues. A V3J clonotype was defined by an identical inferred V gene, J gene, and CDR3 amino acid sequence. To compute the percentage overlap between repertoires, the number of shared unique clonotypes was divided by the size of the smaller repertoire. Repertoire richness was assessed with RTK rarefaction, the Chao1 estimator, and Recon v2.1 estimates of unobserved clonotypes. For all TCRbeta clonotypes obtained by the gDNA method from a handful of donors, generation probabilities were computed with OLGA. TCRdb's version of the immuneACCESS table is confined to in-frame rearrangements and falls short of the full clone set. An unresolved V gene accounts for under half of the shortfall where checked; the remainder is of unknown origin. That table is the source of V, J and clone size, and D and trimming were worked out from the DNA. This sample gives about 2.4 million clones in total; roughly 93% of them show up just once. 0.36% of the sample is taken by the ten largest.

Of note for this clone: This receptor's antigen is unknown. Base qualities are not recorded, but no much larger clone differs from it by a single base.

Healthy HIV-negative adults with no recently reported acute infections or vaccinations were included as donors. Only Caucasian adults living in Nashville, Tennessee, USA were represented among the donors. CD4+ T cells were enriched by magnetic negative selection, after which naive cells were positively selected on CD45RA and the negative fraction was taken as the memory subset. Blood was collected by leukapheresis, and PBMCs were isolated by Ficoll-Histopaque density gradient centrifugation and then cryopreserved in liquid nitrogen vapor phase. Analytical flow cytometry was used to check the purity and quantity of every magnetically sorted T cell population. Genomic DNA was isolated from each sorted fraction and quantified by UV absorbance on a Nanodrop 2000c. V lost 9 bases and J lost 7 bases; the stretch between them is 13 bases long. The CDR3 covers 11 residues, taking in both the cysteine and the phenylalanine. The sequence is cut down to CDR3 DNA, 33 bases in frame from base 1. The germline V gene (reference sequence) yields LNHDA for CDR1 and SQIVND for CDR2.

The receptor was isolated from a man younger than 35 in good health. Some clones in this sample may be carry-over from other donors' samples. The V and J genes are TRBV19 and TRBJ2-7, with the D gene call left open. The sequencing input was naive CD4+ T cells from PBMCs. In light of the paper, this sample's cell subset or site label describes: CD45RA+ positively selected. The nucleotide sequence reads as follows: TGTGCCAGCCGCCAAGGTCAAGAGCAGTACTTC. Protein translation: CASRQGQEQYF. The full variable domain, with segments outside the CDR3 supplied by the reference TRBV19 and TRBJ2-7 proteins, appears as DGGITQSPKYLFRKEGQNVTLSCEQNLNHDAMYWYRQDPGQGLRLIYYSQIVNDFQKGDIAEGYSVSREKKESFPLTVTSAQKNPTAFYLCASRQGQEQYFGPGTRLTVT.